One sample yielded the 15 T cell receptor beta chains listed below, sequenced in a study of blood T cell repertoires in COVID-19. TCRdb's table, derived via immunoSEQ multiplex PCR, lists solely in-frame clones and lacks some. The profile shows 75,000 to 95,000 clones, about four fifths of them singletons. The sample taken for sequencing was peripheral blood. All receptors come from a woman aged 40 to 50 with active or convalescent COVID-19.

V gene TRBV28 combines with J gene TRBJ1-6; D perhaps matches TRBD1 (6 bases). The CDR3 contains 16 residues. V was trimmed by 7 bases and J by 5 bases, leaving 18 bases between them. CDR1 is MDHEN and CDR2 is SYDVKM in the germline V gene. The CDR3 nucleotides are TGTGCCAGCACCTTGGACAGAAGACCCCATAATTCACCCCTCCACTTT. Translating it yields CASTLDRRPHNSPLHF.

The CDR3 spells CASSLGQGAYEQYF. The CDR3 DNA follows: TGTGCCAGCAGCTTGGGACAGGGGGCGTACGAGCAGTACTTC. The rearrangement uses TRBV7-9 and TRBJ2-7; 12 bases align to TRBD1. The germline V gene encodes CDR1 SEHNR and CDR2 FQNEAQ (reference sequence). V shed 3 bases, J shed 4 bases, and the junction held 1 base outside the gene matches. This CDR3 contains 14 residues.

The chain couples TRBV2 to TRBJ1-6, with D perhaps matching TRBD1 (6 bases). Germline assignment: CDR1 SNHLY and CDR2 FYNNEI. V lost 6 bases, J lost 6 bases, and 9 bases lay in between. This CDR3 has 13 amino acids. CDR3 in DNA: TGTGCCAGCAGCGGACAGCTTAATTCACCCCTCCACTTT. Translated: CASSGQLNSPLHF.

This rearrangement joins TRBV12-3 or TRBV12-4 to TRBJ2-7; no clear D gene. The CDR3 length is 12 residues. Trimming took 5 bases from V and 6 from J, leaving 11 bases between them. The CDR3 coding sequence is TGTGCCAGCAGTCTCCAGGTGGGCGAGCAGTACTTC. This sequence encodes CASSLQVGEQYF.

This clone was seen a few times. V usage is TRBV5-4 and J usage is TRBJ2-7; possibly TRBD2 for D (6 bases). The germline V and J ends were trimmed by 7 bases and 3 bases, with 17 bases remaining between them. The CDR3 is 14 amino acids. Germline CDR1 is SGHNT and CDR2 is YYREEE (reference sequence). This CDR3 reads CASRAGGNHYEQYF. CDR3 nucleotide sequence: TGTGCCAGCCGGGCAGGAGGGAACCACTACGAGCAGTACTTC. Full variable domain (missing parts from reference TRBV5-4 and TRBJ2-7): ETGVTQSPTHLIKTRGQQVTLRCSSQSGHNTVSWYQQALGQGPQFIFQYYREEENGRGNFPPRFSGLQFPNYSSELNVNALELDDSALYLCASRAGGNHYEQYFGPGTRLTVT.

In its sample, this clone was seen once. This chain uses TRBV18 with TRBJ1-3, with 9 bases that match TRBD1. The CDR3 extends over 14 amino acids. V shed 3 bases and J 5 bases; nucleotides not matched to a gene: 2. CDR1 and CDR2 from the germline V gene are KGHSH and LQKENI. The chain's CDR3 is CASSPGQGRNTIYF. The CDR3 region has the DNA TGTGCCAGCTCACCGGGACAGGGAAGAAACACCATATATTTT.

V usage is TRBV3-1 (or the pseudogene TRBV3-2) and J usage is TRBJ2-7, with a weak D call TRBD2 (6 bases). The V end lost 1 base, the J end lost 6 bases, and 10 bases lay between the germline ends. This CDR3 is built from 13 residues. Germline CDR1 and CDR2: LGHDT and YNNKEL (reference sequence). Here the CDR3 reads CASSQVLEGEQYF. In DNA form, the CDR3 reads TGTGCCAGCAGCCAAGTTTTGGAGGGCGAGCAGTACTTC.

In its sample, this clone was seen once. The chain links TRBV19 to TRBJ2-2; unclear D gene. The germline CDR1 and CDR2 sequences are LNHDA and SQIVND (reference sequence). The CDR3 is 14 residues long. Trimming took 3 bases from V and 5 from J, leaving 10 bases between them. CDR3 nucleotide sequence: TGTGCCAGTAGTATTCAACTGCATACCGGGGAGCTGTTTTTT. Translating it yields CASSIQLHTGELFF.

The chain uses TRBV6-2 or TRBV6-3 and TRBJ2-7, with D possibly matching TRBD1 (5 bases). V was clipped by 5 bases and J by 6 bases, with 11 bases between them. Per germline, CDR1 MNHEY and CDR2 SVGEGT. The CDR3 consists of 12 residues. The CDR3 DNA is TGTGCCAGCAGTCGCAGGGTGGGCGAGCAGTACTTC. Its protein is CASSRRVGEQYF.

The J gene is TRBJ1-4, the V gene TRBV10-2; TRBD1 matches at 9 bases. This CDR3 is built from 16 residues. J lost 0 bases, V lost 8 bases, and 7 bases had no gene match. Per the germline V gene, CDR1 is WSHSY and CDR2 is SAAADI. CDR3 DNA: TGCGCCAGCGGACCGGGACAGGGCACAACTAATGAAAAACTGTTTTTT. This translates into CASGPGQGTTNEKLFF.

J is TRBJ2-7 and V is TRBV7-2; 8 bases agree with TRBD2. CDR1 is SGHTA and CDR2 is FQGNSA in the germline V gene. V lost 0 bases, J lost 2 bases, and 6 bases stayed unmatched. This CDR3 spans 16 amino acids. CDR3 sequence reads: CASSLAPGLVTYEQYF. For the CDR3, the DNA is TGTGCCAGCAGCTTAGCTCCGGGACTAGTGACCTACGAGCAGTACTTC.

This clone was seen just once. The genes are TRBV4-3 and TRBJ1-2; the match to TRBD1 covers 8 bases. Germline V lookup: CDR1 LGHNA, CDR2 YSLEER. Losses at the gene ends were 2 bases for V and 5 bases for J; bases not matched to a gene: 19. This CDR3 spans 19 amino acids. CDR3 coding DNA: TGCGCCAGCAGCCAAAGGATACCTGGGCAGGGGGCGGAGGCATATGGCTACACCTTC. As protein: CASSQRIPGQGAEAYGYTF.

In regard to this clone: The same CDR3 can be traced to other DNA sequences in this sample. This chain connects TRBV24-1 to TRBJ2-7; D unresolved. Per the germline V gene, CDR1 is KGHDR and CDR2 is SFDVKD. This CDR3 has 11 amino acids. V dropped 5 bases and J dropped 4 bases, with 5 bases sitting between them. The CDR3 sequence is CATSAGYEQYF. The CDR3 bases are TGTGCCACCAGTGCCGGTTACGAGCAGTACTTC.

The V call is TRBV19, the J call TRBJ1-3, with D unclear. The CDR3 sequence is 14 residues long. Trimming took 7 bases from V and 0 from J, leaving 10 bases between them. Looked up from germline, CDR1 is LNHDA and CDR2 is SQIVND (reference sequence). CDR3 DNA sequence: TGTGCCAGTAAGCGACTTCACTCTGGAAACACCATATATTTT. It encodes CASKRLHSGNTIYF.

The J gene is TRBJ2-1, the V gene TRBV7-2; tentatively, D is TRBD2 (5 bases). The CDR3 extends over 16 amino acids. The germline V gene has CDR1 SGHTA and CDR2 FQGNSA. V shed 6 bases and J shed 0 bases, with 15 bases lying between them. In DNA form, the CDR3 reads TGTGCCAGCAGACGCCCGGAGGCCACCTCCTACAATGAGCAGTTCTTC. Translating gives CASRRPEATSYNEQFF.